Listed below are T cell receptor beta chains from one sample, sequenced in a study of cytomegalovirus exposure and HLA in healthy donors. Repertoires were generated with immunoSEQ multiplex PCR, while TCRdb's copy carries only in-frame clones and drops some. Of more than 150,000 clones listed, 79% are singletons. The material sequenced was PBMCs. Source of these receptors: a girl between 5 and 17 years old in good health and CMV-seropositive. Each CDR3 is given with its conserved first and last residue. D genes are given only for firm matches. Rows give clone size only sometimes, using once, few, many, or a class for an expanded clone.

cdr3_aa: CASSPRDYEQYF; cdr3_nt: TGTGCCAGCAGTCCCCGGGACTACGAGCAGTACTTC; v_call: TRBV6-1; d_call: -; j_call: TRBJ2-7; clone_size: few
cdr3_aa: CASQIERVTYEQYF; cdr3_nt: TGTGCCAGCCAGATTGAGAGGGTTACCTACGAGCAGTACTTC; v_call: TRBV2; d_call: -; j_call: TRBJ2-7; clone_size: -
cdr3_aa: CASRDSTYNEQFF; cdr3_nt: TGTGCCAGCCGGGACAGTACCTACAATGAGCAGTTCTTC; v_call: TRBV6-5; d_call: TRBD1; j_call: TRBJ2-1; clone_size: -
cdr3_aa: CASSKGIPSNQPQHF; cdr3_nt: TGTGCCAGTAGTAAGGGGATACCTAGCAATCAGCCCCAGCATTTT; v_call: TRBV19; d_call: -; j_call: TRBJ1-5; clone_size: -
cdr3_aa: CASSLRRGANEQYF; cdr3_nt: TGTGCCAGCAGCTTAAGGCGGGGGGCGAACGAGCAGTACTTC; v_call: TRBV7-2; d_call: TRBD2; j_call: TRBJ2-7; clone_size: -
cdr3_aa: CASSQAGAEDTQYF; cdr3_nt: TGCGCCAGCAGCCAAGCGGGAGCGGAGGATACGCAGTATTTT; v_call: TRBV4-3; d_call: -; j_call: TRBJ2-3; clone_size: -
cdr3_aa: CASSTGQGSSTDTQYF; cdr3_nt: TGCGCCAGCAGCACAGGACAGGGTTCAAGCACAGATACGCAGTATTTT; v_call: TRBV5-1; d_call: TRBD1; j_call: TRBJ2-3; clone_size: -
cdr3_aa: CASAQGQAGGFRPREQYF; cdr3_nt: TGTGCCAGCGCCCAGGGCCAAGCGGGGGGGTTCCGCCCCCGGGAGCAGTACTTC; v_call: TRBV7-2; d_call: TRBD2; j_call: TRBJ2-7; clone_size: -
cdr3_aa: CASSPGGGNEKLFF; cdr3_nt: TGCGCCAGCAGTCCAGGGGGCGGTAATGAAAAACTGTTTTTT; v_call: TRBV10-1; d_call: TRBD1; j_call: TRBJ1-4; clone_size: -
cdr3_aa: CASRKGVGVPYEQYF; cdr3_nt: TGTGCCAGCAGGAAGGGGGTAGGGGTCCCCTACGAGCAGTACTTC; v_call: TRBV11-2; d_call: -; j_call: TRBJ2-7; clone_size: -
cdr3_aa: CASSPQSNYEQYF; cdr3_nt: TGTGCCAGCTCACCACAGTCTAATTACGAGCAGTACTTC; v_call: TRBV18; d_call: -; j_call: TRBJ2-7; clone_size: -